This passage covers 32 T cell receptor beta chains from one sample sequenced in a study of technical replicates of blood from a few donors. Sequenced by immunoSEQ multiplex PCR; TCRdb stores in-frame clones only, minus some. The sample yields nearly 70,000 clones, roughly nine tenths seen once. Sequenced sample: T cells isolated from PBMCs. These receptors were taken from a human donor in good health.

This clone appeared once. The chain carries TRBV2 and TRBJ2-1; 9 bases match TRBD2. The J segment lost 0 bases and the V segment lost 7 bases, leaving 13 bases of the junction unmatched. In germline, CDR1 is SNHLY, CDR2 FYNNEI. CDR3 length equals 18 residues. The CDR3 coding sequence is TGTGCCAGCATACGGCTAGCGGGATTCGAGAGCTCCTACAATGAGCAGTTCTTC. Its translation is CASIRLAGFESSYNEQFF.

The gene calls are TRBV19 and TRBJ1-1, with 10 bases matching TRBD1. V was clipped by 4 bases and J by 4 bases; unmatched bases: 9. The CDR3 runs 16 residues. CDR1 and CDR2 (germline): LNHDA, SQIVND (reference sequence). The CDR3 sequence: CASSTLPGQGITEAFF. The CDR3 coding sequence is TGTGCCAGTAGTACGCTACCGGGACAGGGGATCACTGAAGCTTTCTTT.

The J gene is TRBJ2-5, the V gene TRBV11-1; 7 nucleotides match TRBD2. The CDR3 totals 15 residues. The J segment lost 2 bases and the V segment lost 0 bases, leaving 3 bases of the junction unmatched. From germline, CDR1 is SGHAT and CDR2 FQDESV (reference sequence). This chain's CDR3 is CASSLAASGQETQYF. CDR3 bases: TGTGCCAGCAGCTTAGCGGCTAGCGGACAAGAGACCCAGTACTTC.

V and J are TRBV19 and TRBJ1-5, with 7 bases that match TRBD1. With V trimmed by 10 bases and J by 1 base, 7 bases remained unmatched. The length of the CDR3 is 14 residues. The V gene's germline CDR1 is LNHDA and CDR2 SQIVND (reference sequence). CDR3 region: CATQRQGSNQPQHF. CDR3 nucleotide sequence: TGTGCCACACAACGACAGGGAAGCAATCAGCCCCAGCATTTT.

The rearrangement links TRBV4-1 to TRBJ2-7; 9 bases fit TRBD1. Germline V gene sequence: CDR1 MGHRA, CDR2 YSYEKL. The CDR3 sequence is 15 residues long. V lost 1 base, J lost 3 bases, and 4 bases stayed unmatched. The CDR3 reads CASSQAGQGNYEQYF. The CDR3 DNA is TGCGCCAGCAGCCAAGCGGGACAGGGTAACTACGAGCAGTACTTC.

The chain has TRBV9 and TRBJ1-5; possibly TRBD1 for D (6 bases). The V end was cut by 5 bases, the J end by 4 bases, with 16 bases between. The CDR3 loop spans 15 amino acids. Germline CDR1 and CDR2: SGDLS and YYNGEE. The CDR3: CASRGSCDRNQPQHF. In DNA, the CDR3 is TGTGCCAGCAGGGGTTCATGTGACAGGAATCAGCCCCAGCATTTT.

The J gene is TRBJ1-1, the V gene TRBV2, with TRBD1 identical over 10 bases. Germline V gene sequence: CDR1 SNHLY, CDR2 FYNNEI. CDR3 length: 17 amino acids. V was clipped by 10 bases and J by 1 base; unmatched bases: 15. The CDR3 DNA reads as TGTGCCACTCCCTTTCCGGGACAGGGGAGGAAGAACACTGAAGCTTTCTTT. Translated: CATPFPGQGRKNTEAFF. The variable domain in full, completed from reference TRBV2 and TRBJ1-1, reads EPEVTQTPSHQVTQMGQEVILRCVPISNHLYFYWYRQILGQKVEFLVSFYNNEISEKSEIFDDQFSVERPDGSNFTLKIRSTKLEDSAMYFCATPFPGQGRKNTEAFFGQGTRLTVV.

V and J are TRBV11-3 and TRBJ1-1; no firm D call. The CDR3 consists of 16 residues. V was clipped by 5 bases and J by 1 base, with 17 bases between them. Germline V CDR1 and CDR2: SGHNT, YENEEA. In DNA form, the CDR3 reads TGTGCCAGCAGCCTGGGGAGGGTTTCGTGGAACACTGAAGCTTTCTTT. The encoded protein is CASSLGRVSWNTEAFF.

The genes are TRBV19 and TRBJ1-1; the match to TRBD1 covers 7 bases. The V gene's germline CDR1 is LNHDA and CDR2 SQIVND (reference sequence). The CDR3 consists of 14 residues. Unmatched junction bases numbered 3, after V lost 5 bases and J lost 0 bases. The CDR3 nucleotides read TGTGCCAGTAGTCCGGGACAGATGAACACTGAAGCTTTCTTT. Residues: CASSPGQMNTEAFF.

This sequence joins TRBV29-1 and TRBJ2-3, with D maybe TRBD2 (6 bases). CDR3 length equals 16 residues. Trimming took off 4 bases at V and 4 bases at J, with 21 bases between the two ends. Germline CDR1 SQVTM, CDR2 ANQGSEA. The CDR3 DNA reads TGCAGCGTTGCCGCCCCGGGACTCCTCAAGGCAGATACGCAGTATTTT. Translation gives CSVAAPGLLKADTQYF.

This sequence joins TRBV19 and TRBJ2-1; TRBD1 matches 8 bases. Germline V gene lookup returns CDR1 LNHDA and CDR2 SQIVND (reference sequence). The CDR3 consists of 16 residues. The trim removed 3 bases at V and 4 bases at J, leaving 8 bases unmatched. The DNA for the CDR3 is TGTGCCAGTAGTATTCGACAGGGGATTGATTACAATGAGCAGTTCTTC. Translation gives CASSIRQGIDYNEQFF.

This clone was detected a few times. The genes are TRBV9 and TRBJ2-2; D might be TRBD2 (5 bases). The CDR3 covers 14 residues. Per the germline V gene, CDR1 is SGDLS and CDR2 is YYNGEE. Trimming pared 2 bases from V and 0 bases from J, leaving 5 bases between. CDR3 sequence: CASSVDSNTGELFF. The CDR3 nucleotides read TGTGCCAGCAGCGTGGACTCGAACACCGGGGAGCTGTTTTTT.

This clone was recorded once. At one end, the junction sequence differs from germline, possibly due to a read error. The CDR3 DNA sequence: TGTGCCAGCAGCGAGGGGCGGGGGAACCCTGAAGCTTTCTTT. Translating gives CASSEGRGNPEAFF. This rearrangement joins TRBV9 to TRBJ1-1; perhaps TRBD1 as D (5 bases). The CDR3 loop spans 14 amino acids. CDR1 SGDLS and CDR2 YYNGEE come from the germline V gene.

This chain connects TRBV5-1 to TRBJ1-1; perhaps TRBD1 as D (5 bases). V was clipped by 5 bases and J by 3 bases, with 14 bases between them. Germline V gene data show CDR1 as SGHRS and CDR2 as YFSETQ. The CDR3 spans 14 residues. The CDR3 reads CASRSEGAHTEAFF. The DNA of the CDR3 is TGCGCCAGCAGATCAGAAGGGGCGCACACTGAAGCTTTCTTT.

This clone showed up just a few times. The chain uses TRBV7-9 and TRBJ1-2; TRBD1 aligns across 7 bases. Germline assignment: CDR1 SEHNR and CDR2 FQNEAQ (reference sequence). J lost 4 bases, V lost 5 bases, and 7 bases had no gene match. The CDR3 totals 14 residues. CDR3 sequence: CASSPGTDFYGYTF. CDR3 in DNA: TGTGCCAGCAGCCCGGGGACAGACTTCTATGGCTACACCTTC.

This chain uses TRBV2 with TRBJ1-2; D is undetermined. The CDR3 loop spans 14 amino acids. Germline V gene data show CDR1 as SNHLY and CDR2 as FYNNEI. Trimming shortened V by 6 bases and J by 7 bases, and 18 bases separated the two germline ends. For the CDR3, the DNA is TGTGCCAGCAGGCCACCCCTTGGAGGGAGTGGCTACACCTTC. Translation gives CASRPPLGGSGYTF. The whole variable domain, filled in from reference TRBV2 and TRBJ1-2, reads EPEVTQTPSHQVTQMGQEVILRCVPISNHLYFYWYRQILGQKVEFLVSFYNNEISEKSEIFDDQFSVERPDGSNFTLKIRSTKLEDSAMYFCASRPPLGGSGYTFGSGTRLTVV.

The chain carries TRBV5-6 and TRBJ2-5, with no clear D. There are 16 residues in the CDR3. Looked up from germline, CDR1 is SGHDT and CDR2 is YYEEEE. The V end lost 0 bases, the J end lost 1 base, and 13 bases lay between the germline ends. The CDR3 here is CASSLGPSVVQETQYF. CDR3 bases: TGTGCCAGCAGCTTGGGCCCCTCGGTAGTCCAAGAGACCCAGTACTTC.

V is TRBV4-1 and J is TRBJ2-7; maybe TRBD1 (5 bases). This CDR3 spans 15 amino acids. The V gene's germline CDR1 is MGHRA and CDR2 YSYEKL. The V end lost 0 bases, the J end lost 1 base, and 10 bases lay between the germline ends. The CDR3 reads CASSQDTRASYEQYF. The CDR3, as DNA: TGCGCCAGCAGCCAAGATACCAGGGCGTCCTACGAGCAGTACTTC.

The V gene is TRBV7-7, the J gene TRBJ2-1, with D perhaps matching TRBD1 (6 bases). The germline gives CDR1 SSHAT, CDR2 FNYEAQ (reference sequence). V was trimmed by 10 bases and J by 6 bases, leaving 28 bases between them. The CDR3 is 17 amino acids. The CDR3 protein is CATTPRWGPGVANEQFF. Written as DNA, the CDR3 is TGTGCCACAACCCCTAGGTGGGGGCCTGGGGTTGCCAATGAGCAGTTCTTC.

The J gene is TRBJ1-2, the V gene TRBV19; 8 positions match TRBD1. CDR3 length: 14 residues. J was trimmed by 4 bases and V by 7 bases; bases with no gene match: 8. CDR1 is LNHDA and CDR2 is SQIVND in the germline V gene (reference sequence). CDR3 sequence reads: CASTRQGNTYGYTF. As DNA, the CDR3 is TGTGCCAGTACCCGACAGGGGAATACCTATGGCTACACCTTC.

The CDR3 DNA follows: TGTGCCAGCAGCAGGGACTTTAACTATGGCTACACCTTC. Protein sequence: CASSRDFNYGYTF. V gene TRBV14 combines with J gene TRBJ1-2, with a weak D call TRBD1 (5 bases). V lost 5 bases to trimming and J lost 1 base, with 8 bases between them. Germline V lookup: CDR1 SGHDN, CDR2 FVKESK. The CDR3 contains 13 residues. The whole variable domain, remainder taken from reference TRBV14 and TRBJ1-2, is EAGVTQFPSHSVIEKGQTVTLRCDPISGHDNLYWYRRVMGKEIKFLLHFVKESKQDESGMPNNRFLAERTGGTYSTLKVQPAELEDSGVYFCASSRDFNYGYTFGSGTRLTVV.

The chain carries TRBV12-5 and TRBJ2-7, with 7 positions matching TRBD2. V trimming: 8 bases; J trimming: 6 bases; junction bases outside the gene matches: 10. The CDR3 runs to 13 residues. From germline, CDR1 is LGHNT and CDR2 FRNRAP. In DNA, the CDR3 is TGTGCTAGTAGGAGGGAGGGCTCCGGCGAGCAGTACTTC. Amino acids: CASRREGSGEQYF.

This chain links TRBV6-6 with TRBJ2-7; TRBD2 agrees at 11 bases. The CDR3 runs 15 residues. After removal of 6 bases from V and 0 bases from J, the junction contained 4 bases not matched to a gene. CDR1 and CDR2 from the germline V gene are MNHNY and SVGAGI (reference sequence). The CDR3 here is CASRSGTSGSYEQYF. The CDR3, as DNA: TGTGCCAGCAGGTCCGGGACTAGCGGCTCCTACGAGCAGTACTTC.

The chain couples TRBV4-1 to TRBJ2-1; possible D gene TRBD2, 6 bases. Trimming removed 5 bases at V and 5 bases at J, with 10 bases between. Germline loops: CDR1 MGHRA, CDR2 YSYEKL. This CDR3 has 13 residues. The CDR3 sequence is CASSWGVNNEQFF. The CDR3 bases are TGCGCCAGCAGCTGGGGGGTGAACAATGAGCAGTTCTTC.

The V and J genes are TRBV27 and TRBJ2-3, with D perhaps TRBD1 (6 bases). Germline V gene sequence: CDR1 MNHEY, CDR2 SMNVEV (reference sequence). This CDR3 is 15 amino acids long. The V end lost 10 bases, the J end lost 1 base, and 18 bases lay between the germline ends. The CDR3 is CATSLLRTGTDTQYF. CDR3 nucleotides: TGTGCCACCAGCCTGTTGAGGACAGGCACAGATACGCAGTATTTT.

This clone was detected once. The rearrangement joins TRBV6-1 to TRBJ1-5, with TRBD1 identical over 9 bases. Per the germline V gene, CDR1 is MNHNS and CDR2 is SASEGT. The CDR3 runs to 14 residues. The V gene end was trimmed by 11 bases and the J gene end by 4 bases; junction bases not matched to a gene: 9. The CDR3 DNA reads TGTGCCGCAAGTTACAGGGGGCGAAATCAGCCCCAGCATTTT. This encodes CAASYRGRNQPQHF.

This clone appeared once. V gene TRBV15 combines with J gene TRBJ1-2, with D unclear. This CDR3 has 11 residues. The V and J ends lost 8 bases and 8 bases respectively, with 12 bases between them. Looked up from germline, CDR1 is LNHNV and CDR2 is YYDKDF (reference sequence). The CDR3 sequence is CATGDTSGYTF. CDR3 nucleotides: TGTGCCACCGGAGATACGTCCGGCTACACCTTC.

The CDR3 coding sequence is TGTGCCAGCTCACCACTAACAGGGATAGTTAAAGAGACCCAGTACTTC. It encodes CASSPLTGIVKETQYF. V usage is TRBV18 and J usage is TRBJ2-5; D is perhaps TRBD1 (6 bases). Germline lookup yields CDR1 KGHSH and CDR2 LQKENI. V lost 1 base and J 3 bases, leaving 15 bases between the germline ends. The CDR3 has 16 amino acids.

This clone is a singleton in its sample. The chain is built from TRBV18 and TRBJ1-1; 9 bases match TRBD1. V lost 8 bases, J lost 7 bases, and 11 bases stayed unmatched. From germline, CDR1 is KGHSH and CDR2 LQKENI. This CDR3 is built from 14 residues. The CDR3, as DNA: TGTGCCAGCGCCAGACAGGGGGGCCTACTTGAAGCTTTCTTT. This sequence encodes CASARQGGLLEAFF. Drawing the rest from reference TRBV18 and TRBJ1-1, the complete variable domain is NAGVMQNPRHLVRRRGQEARLRCSPMKGHSHVYWYRQLPEEGLKFMVYLQKENIIDESGMPKERFSAEFPKEGPSILRIQQVVRGDSAAYFCASARQGGLLEAFFGQGTRLTVV.

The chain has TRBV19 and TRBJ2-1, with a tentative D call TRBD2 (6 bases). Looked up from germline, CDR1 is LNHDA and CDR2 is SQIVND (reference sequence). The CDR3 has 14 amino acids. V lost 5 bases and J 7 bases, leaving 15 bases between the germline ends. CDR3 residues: CASSWGLVDNEQFF. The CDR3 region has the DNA TGTGCCAGTAGTTGGGGACTCGTAGATAATGAGCAGTTCTTC. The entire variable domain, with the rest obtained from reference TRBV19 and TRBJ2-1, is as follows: DGGITQSPKYLFRKEGQNVTLSCEQNLNHDAMYWYRQDPGQGLRLIYYSQIVNDFQKGDIAEGYSVSREKKESFPLTVTSAQKNPTAFYLCASSWGLVDNEQFFGPGTRLTVL.

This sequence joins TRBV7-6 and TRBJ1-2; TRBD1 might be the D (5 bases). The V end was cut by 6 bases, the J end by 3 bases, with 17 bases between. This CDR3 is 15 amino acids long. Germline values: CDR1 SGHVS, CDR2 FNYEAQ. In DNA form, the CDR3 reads TGTGCCAGCAGGGAGGGGTTAGGTGTGGACTATGGCTACACCTTC. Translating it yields CASREGLGVDYGYTF.

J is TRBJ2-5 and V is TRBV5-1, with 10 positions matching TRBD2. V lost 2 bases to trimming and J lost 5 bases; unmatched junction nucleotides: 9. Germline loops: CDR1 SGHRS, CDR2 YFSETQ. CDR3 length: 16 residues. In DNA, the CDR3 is TGCGCCAGCAGCTTTCAGGTAGCGGGAGGCCTGGAGACCCAGTACTTC. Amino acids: CASSFQVAGGLETQYF.